The clone carrying this T cell receptor beta chain was found many times. Its target is unknown. The record originates from a study of human T cells and chemical hapten exposure. The study, taken as a whole, reports: Expanded TCRs clustered into significantly more large CDR3 similarity groups than controls, the analysis revealed.

A single record per CDR3 protein comes from TCRdb applying MiXCR to the RACE reads. The profile shows 300,000 to 450,000 distinct CDR3 sequences, 4.5% to 5.5% of them singletons. This CDR3 has 12 amino acids. From germline, CDR1 is SGHAT and CDR2 FQNNGV. Trimming pared 7 bases from V and 4 bases from J, leaving 8 bases between. Time point specified: pre-sensitization, week 0. Treatment denoted: therapeutic diphenylcyclopropenone sensitization with weekly scalp DPC. V and J are TRBV11-2 and TRBJ2-1; D not certain. The sequence came from a woman under 30 with alopecia areata. Some clones in this sample may be carry-over from other donors' samples. The input for sequencing was whole blood, taken in connection with sensitization to the hapten diphenylcyclopropenone (DPC). The CDR3 region has the DNA TGTGCCAGCACAAACGGTTACAATGAGCAGTTCTTC. Translated: CASTNGYNEQFF. The full variable domain, its missing parts supplied by reference TRBV11-2 and TRBJ2-1, is EAGVAQSPRYKIIEKRQSVAFWCNPISGHATLYWYQQILGQGPKLLIQFQNNGVVDDSQLPKDRFSAERLKGVDSTLKIQPAKLEDSAVYLCASTNGYNEQFFGPGTRLTVL.